One and the same sample provided the 5 T cell receptor beta chains below, sequenced in a study of cytomegalovirus exposure and HLA in healthy donors. Use of 60 Vbeta and 13 Jbeta primers characterized the PCR. Sequencing was performed with immunoSEQ multiplex PCR; in TCRdb, only in-frame clones are kept and a portion is missing. Here the sample spans around 150,000 clones, roughly a tenth being singletons. The sequenced sample was PBMCs. These TCRs come from a male donor in good health and CMV-seronegative.

The chain carries TRBV5-1 and TRBJ2-5; D is undetermined. The germline V gene has CDR1 SGHRS and CDR2 YFSETQ. The CDR3 runs 12 residues. Trimming removed 2 bases at V and 2 bases at J, with 4 bases between. The CDR3 is CASSFRQETQYF. Here the CDR3 DNA reads TGCGCCAGCAGCTTCCGGCAAGAGACCCAGTACTTC.

V gene TRBV9 combines with J gene TRBJ1-6, with 8 nucleotides matching TRBD1. Germline CDR1 SGDLS, CDR2 YYNGEE. The CDR3 length is 15 residues. The ends lost 3 bases at V and 9 bases at J; junction bases unmatched: 8. The DNA of the CDR3 is TGTGCCAGCAGCGCAACAGGGGGAGGGGGTTCACCCCTCCACTTT. Protein: CASSATGGGGSPLHF.

This clone was seen more than once but under ten times. This CDR3 reads CASSLAQQGPFVELFF. The CDR3 DNA reads as TGTGCCAGCAGCTTAGCGCAACAGGGACCCTTTGTGGAACTGTTTTTT. V is TRBV7-9 and J is TRBJ1-4; maybe TRBD1 (6 bases). The CDR3 loop spans 16 amino acids. Germline CDR1 and CDR2: SEHNR and FQNEAQ (reference sequence). Trimming cost V 0 bases and J 12 bases, with 20 bases left between them. The whole variable domain, filled in from reference TRBV7-9 and TRBJ1-4, reads DTGVSQNPRHKITKRGQNVTFRCDPISEHNRLYWYRQTLGQGPEFLTYFQNEAQLEKSRLLSDRFSAERPKGSFSTLEIQRTEQGDSAMYLCASSLAQQGPFVELFFGSGTQLSVL.

V is TRBV5-6 and J is TRBJ2-7; 9 positions agree with TRBD2. Germline-derived CDR1 and CDR2 are SGHDT and YYEEEE. J lost 3 bases, V lost 4 bases, and 14 bases had no gene match. CDR3 length equals 17 residues. The CDR3 loop is CASSASPTSGLGYEQYF. CDR3 nucleotides: TGTGCCAGCAGCGCGAGCCCTACTAGCGGGCTTGGCTACGAGCAGTACTTC.

This clone has a handful of counts. V usage is TRBV4-3 and J usage is TRBJ1-5; D unresolved. In germline, CDR1 is LGHNA, CDR2 YSLEER. V was trimmed by 1 base and J by 6 bases, leaving 13 bases between them. The CDR3 contains 15 residues. The CDR3: CASSQGEGRGQPQHF. For the CDR3, the DNA is TGCGCCAGCAGCCAAGGAGAGGGAAGAGGTCAGCCCCAGCATTTT.